Detailed here is one T cell receptor (beta chain). As yet, its antigen is unknown. The same CDR3 is also encoded by other DNA sequences in this sample. Researchers divided each subset's genomic DNA evenly across several immunoSEQ plates. TCRdb's copy holds only in-frame clones and misses some; the assay was immunoSEQ multiplex PCR. The profile shows fewer than 1.4 million clones, about 80% of them singletons. Trimming removed 3 bases from V and 2 bases from J, with 22 bases in between. CDR3 size: 19 residues. Germline-derived CDR1 and CDR2 are LGHNA and YNFKEQ. This sample is drawn from a study of shared clonotypes between healthy human individuals. Study results and limitations: Sharing of clonotypes among donors was expected to vary with sequencing depth.

Nashville, Tennessee was home to all donors, who were Caucasian adults. This receptor was obtained from a man aged 18 to 30 in good health. Some clones in this sample may be carry-over from other donors' samples. Sequencing was performed on memory CD4+ T cells from PBMCs. Subset here: CD45RA-negative fraction. The chain combines TRBV4-2 with TRBJ1-4; unclear D gene. The CDR3 protein is CASSQDLNSWGGTNEKLFF. CDR3 sequence (DNA): TGTGCCAGCAGCCAGGATCTTAATTCGTGGGGTGGGACTAATGAAAAACTGTTTTTT.